Sequencing of this T cell receptor beta chain was carried out in a study of blood T cell repertoires in COVID-19. About the research overall: Samples came from the United States, Italy and Spain, spanning acute and convalescent COVID-19. T cells, B-cell-depleted T cells, or PBMCs provided the cDNA or gDNA that served as material.

V was clipped by 1 base and J by 6 bases; unmatched bases: 2. There are 13 residues in the CDR3. Original handling: Amplification from reference gene primers served as the basis for estimated nucleated cell counts. The data were produced by immunoSEQ multiplex PCR, yet TCRdb's version contains in-frame clones alone and is incomplete. The DNA was the basis for D and trimming; V, J and clone size are from that table. Found here are roughly 200,000 clones, 65% to 90% of them singletons; the top ten hold approximately 1.5%. The TCR originated in a human donor in a cohort sampled during active COVID-19. Sequencing was carried out using peripheral blood. V and J are TRBV12-3 or TRBV12-4 and TRBJ2-7; 8 nucleotides agree with TRBD1. In DNA, the CDR3 is TGTGCCAGCAGTTTAGGGACAGGGATCGAGCAGTACTTC. Its translation: CASSLGTGIEQYF.